The source of this T cell receptor (beta chain) is a study of OX40 agonist ivuxolimab in advanced cancers. At the level of the study: Checkpoint inhibitors had been given previously to 40% of patients. Whole-study results and caveats: The study observed clonal expansion of CD4+ and CD8+ blood T cells by week 6 at 0.1 to 3.0 mg/kg. Among T cells, CD8+ cells averaged more expanded clones than CD4+ cells.

The CDR3 has 15 amino acids. Between the trimmed V and J ends, which lost 5 bases and 12 bases, there was a span of 23 bases. Germline-derived CDR1 and CDR2 are SEHNR and FQNEAQ (reference sequence). Measured with immunoSEQ multiplex PCR; TCRdb has only the in-frame clones, and not every one. The table lists some 15,000 clones, roughly nine tenths of them singletons. A remark on this clone: The target antigen is unknown.

The source of this sequence is an adult with an advanced solid tumor such as melanoma, head and neck, liver or kidney cancer. Sequencing used CD4+ or CD8+ T cells sorted from blood, obtained in a trial of the OX40 agonist ivuxolimab. The chain has TRBV7-9 and TRBJ2-1; D possibly corresponds to TRBD2 (6 bases). CDR3 residues: CASSPLGSRDGGQFF. The CDR3 bases are TGTGCCAGCAGCCCCCTGGGTAGTAGGGACGGGGGGCAGTTCTTC.